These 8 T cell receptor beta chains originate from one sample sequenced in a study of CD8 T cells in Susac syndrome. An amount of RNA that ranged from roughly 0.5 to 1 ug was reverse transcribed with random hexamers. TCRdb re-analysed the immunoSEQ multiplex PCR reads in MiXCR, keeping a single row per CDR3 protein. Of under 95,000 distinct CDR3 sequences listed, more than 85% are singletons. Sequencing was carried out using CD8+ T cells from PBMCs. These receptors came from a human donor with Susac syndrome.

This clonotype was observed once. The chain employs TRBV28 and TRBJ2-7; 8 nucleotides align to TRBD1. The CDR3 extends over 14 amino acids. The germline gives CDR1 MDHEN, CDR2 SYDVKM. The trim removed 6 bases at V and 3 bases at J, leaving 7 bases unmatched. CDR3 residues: CASSLQGEIYEQYF. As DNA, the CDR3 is TGTGCCAGCAGCTTACAGGGGGAAATCTACGAGCAGTACTTC. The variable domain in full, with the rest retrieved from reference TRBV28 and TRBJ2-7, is DVKVTQSSRYLVKRTGEKVFLECVQDMDHENMFWYRQDPGLGLRLIYFSYDVKMKEKGDIPEGYSVSREKKERFSLILESASTNQTSMYLCASSLQGEIYEQYFGPGTRLTVT.

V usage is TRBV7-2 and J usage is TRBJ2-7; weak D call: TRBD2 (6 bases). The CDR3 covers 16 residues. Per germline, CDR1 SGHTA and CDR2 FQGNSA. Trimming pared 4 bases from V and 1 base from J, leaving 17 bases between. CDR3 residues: CASSSPRDSLSYEQYF. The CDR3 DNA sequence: TGTGCCAGCAGCTCTCCTCGGGACTCACTTTCCTACGAGCAGTACTTC.

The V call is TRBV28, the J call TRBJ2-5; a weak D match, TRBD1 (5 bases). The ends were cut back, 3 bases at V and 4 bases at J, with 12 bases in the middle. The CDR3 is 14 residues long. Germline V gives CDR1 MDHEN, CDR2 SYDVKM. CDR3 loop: CASSFRQQAETQYF. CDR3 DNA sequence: TGTGCCAGCAGTTTTCGCCAACAGGCAGAGACCCAGTACTTC. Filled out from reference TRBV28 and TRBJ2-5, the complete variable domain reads DVKVTQSSRYLVKRTGEKVFLECVQDMDHENMFWYRQDPGLGLRLIYFSYDVKMKEKGDIPEGYSVSREKKERFSLILESASTNQTSMYLCASSFRQQAETQYFGPGTRLLVL.

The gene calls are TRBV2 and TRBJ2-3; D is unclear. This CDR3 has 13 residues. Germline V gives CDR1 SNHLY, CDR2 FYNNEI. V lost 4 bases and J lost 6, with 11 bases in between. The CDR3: CASSGAVIDTQYF. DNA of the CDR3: TGTGCCAGCAGTGGTGCAGTGATCGATACGCAGTATTTT.

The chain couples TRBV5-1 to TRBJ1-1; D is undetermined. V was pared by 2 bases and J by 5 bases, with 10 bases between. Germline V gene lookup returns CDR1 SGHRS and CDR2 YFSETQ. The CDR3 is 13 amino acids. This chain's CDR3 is CASSFERETEAFF. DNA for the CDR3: TGCGCCAGCAGCTTTGAGAGAGAGACTGAAGCTTTCTTT.

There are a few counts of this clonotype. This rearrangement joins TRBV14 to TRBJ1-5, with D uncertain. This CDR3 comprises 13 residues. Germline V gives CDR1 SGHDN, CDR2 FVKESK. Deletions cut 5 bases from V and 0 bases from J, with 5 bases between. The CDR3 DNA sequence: TGTGCCAGCAGCGTGGATAGCAATCAGCCCCAGCATTTT. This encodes CASSVDSNQPQHF. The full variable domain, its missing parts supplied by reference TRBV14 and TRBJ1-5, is EAGVTQFPSHSVIEKGQTVTLRCDPISGHDNLYWYRRVMGKEIKFLLHFVKESKQDESGMPNNRFLAERTGGTYSTLKVQPAELEDSGVYFCASSVDSNQPQHFGDGTRLSIL.

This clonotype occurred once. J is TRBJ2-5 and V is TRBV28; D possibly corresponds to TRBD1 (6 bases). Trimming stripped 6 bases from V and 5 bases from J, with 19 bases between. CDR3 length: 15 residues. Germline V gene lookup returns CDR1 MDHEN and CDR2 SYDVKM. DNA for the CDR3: TGTGCCAGCAGATCGAACAGGGTCCACGGGGAGACCCAGTACTTC. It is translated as CASRSNRVHGETQYF.

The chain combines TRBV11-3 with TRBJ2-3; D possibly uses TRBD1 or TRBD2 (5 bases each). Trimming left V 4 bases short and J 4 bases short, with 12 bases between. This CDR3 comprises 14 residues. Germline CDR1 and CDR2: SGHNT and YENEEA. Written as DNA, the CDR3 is TGTGCCAGCAGCTCCCGTTGGGACCCAGATACGCAGTATTTT. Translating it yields CASSSRWDPDTQYF.